This paragraph covers one T cell receptor beta chain sequence. Its antigen remains undetermined. Libraries were constructed by 5' RACE. For each TCR library, approximately 3,700 ng of total RNA was used. cDNA was synthesized with SMARTScribe reverse transcriptase in eight separate reactions per sample. During cDNA synthesis, template switching was used to introduce unique molecular identifiers that contained a 6-nucleotide sample barcode. TCRalpha and TCRbeta cDNA was amplified in two nested PCRs of approximately 16 and 10 cycles, and bead purification was carried out after each PCR. Before amplification, the cDNA was both treated with uracil DNA-glycosylase and purified with the QIAquick PCR purification kit. The second PCR added Illumina TruSeq-compatible adapters along with sample-specific barcodes. Library quality and concentration were assessed using TapeStation and Qubit, and 5 to 6 ng of each library was pooled. Pooled libraries were sequenced on an Illumina HiSeq2500 single-index Rapid Run with 2 x 100 bp reads and custom sequencing primers. As for the original processing: MiGEC version 1.2.6 was used for UMI-based consensus assembly, which corrected PCR and sequencing errors. MiXCR version 2.1.1 handled V(D)J alignment, clonotype assembly and CDR3 extraction. Normalisation of gene usage, clonotype sharing and MAIT/NKT TCR abundance was achieved by analysing the top 1000, 10 000 and 20 000 clonotypes per sample. After downsampling to 27 000 UMIs, diversity was calculated as the inverse Simpson index using the vegan R package. Paired Mann-Whitney U tests on discordant twin pairs were used, with Benjamini-Hochberg multiple-testing correction. TCRdb reprocessed the reads and provides one entry for every CDR3 protein sequence; no DNA is given. For this entry, the V and J calls and clone size follow TCRdb and not the study's own pipeline. The sample has 150,000 or so distinct CDR3 sequences on record. Together, the top ten hold about 7.4% of the sample.

From each donor, a roughly 2.3 ml peripheral blood sample was collected into PAXgene tubes and stored at -80 degrees C. Total RNA was isolated from whole blood with the PAXgene blood miRNA kit on an automated QIAcube, without T cell sorting. Peripheral blood from monozygotic twin pairs, either concordant or discordant for inflammatory bowel disease, underwent deep TCRalpha and TCRbeta repertoire profiling that used unique molecular barcoding. For every twin pair, smoking habits were documented, and each individual was categorised as a current, former or never smoker. The CDR1 and CDR2 encoded by the germline V gene (reference sequence) are DFQATT and SNEGSKA. The CDR3 holds 13 amino acids from the cysteine to the phenylalanine. The DNA sequence is not available. The sample comes from a study of monozygotic twins with inflammatory bowel disease (dated by TCRdb to about 2019). Study-wide context: A total of approximately 30 monozygotic twin pairs were included in the full study, comprising nine German pairs (four IBD-concordant, five IBD-discordant) and 19 IBD-discordant Danish pairs. The search for disease-associated traits relied mainly on comparing, within discordant pairs, IBD patients with their genetically identical healthy co-twins. Each individual had, on average, about 151 000 unique TCRalpha sequences and 181 000 unique TCRbeta sequences available for analysis.

Results and caveats for the whole study, not just this receptor: Concordant and discordant twins showed no difference in repertoire similarity, possibly because of limited statistical power. Distinction between different T cell subtypes could not be achieved in the analysis. TCRbeta repertoire diversity, by inverse Simpson index, was decreased in IBD patients compared with their healthy co-twins. No single strong signal or clonotype linked to IBD turned up in the results, so the idea that one exists was not supported. Differing immunosuppressive treatments among patients may have added background noise and inter-individual variability to the repertoires. Fewer clonotypes were shared with other individuals by IBD patients than by healthy twins, most markedly in patients showing signs of disease activity.

This clonotype was obtained from a human donor with ulcerative colitis or Crohn's disease, or a healthy co-twin of an affected twin (not recorded which). Sequences were obtained from blood. Recombination linked TRBV20-1 to TRBJ2-3; TCRdb's D gene call, TRBD1, goes unchecked for lack of DNA. CDR3 reads: CSSTSAPRGTQYF.